The source of this T cell receptor beta chain is a study of cytomegalovirus exposure and HLA in healthy donors. General study points: In a later analysis, HLA-associated TCR beta chains were more clonally expanded than equally common others.

The PCR contained 60 Vbeta and 13 Jbeta primers. Profiled with immunoSEQ multiplex PCR; TCRdb holds only in-frame clones, not every one. The table lists some 180,000 clones, over 75% of them singletons, with around 2.3% in the top ten. A note on this clone: The antigen is not known.

Germline V lookup: CDR1 SEHNR, CDR2 FQNEAQ (reference sequence). The J segment lost 2 bases and the V segment lost 1 base, leaving 2 bases of the junction unmatched. This CDR3 comprises 15 residues. This TCR derives from a male donor in good health and CMV-seronegative. The chain recombines TRBV7-9 with TRBJ2-1, with 7 bases fitting TRBD1. Sequencing used PBMCs. The CDR3 nucleotides are TGTGCCAGCAGCTTAGACAGGGGTCCCTACAATGAGCAGTTCTTC. Translated, it gives CASSLDRGPYNEQFF.